The subject of this entry is one T cell receptor (beta chain). CDR1 and CDR2 (germline): SGHTA, FQGTGA. This CDR3 is 15 amino acids long. Losses at the gene ends were 1 base for V and 9 bases for J; bases not matched to a gene: 1. A single record per CDR3 protein comes from TCRdb applying MiXCR to the 5' RACE reads. The sample gives about 460,000 distinct CDR3 sequences, 13% to 15% of which show up once; more than 0.5% is in the top ten. The entry originates in a study of identical twins. The data also belong to a second study, concerning yellow fever vaccine responses in identical twins.

The TCR comes from a woman aged 18-35 years in good health. The material sequenced was CD4+ T cells sorted from blood. The chain is built from TRBV7-3 and TRBJ2-1; 15 bases are shared with TRBD2. In DNA, the CDR3 is TGTGCCAGCAGCTTAAGGGGACTAGCGGGGGGTGAGCAGTTCTTC. Translating gives CASSLRGLAGGEQFF.